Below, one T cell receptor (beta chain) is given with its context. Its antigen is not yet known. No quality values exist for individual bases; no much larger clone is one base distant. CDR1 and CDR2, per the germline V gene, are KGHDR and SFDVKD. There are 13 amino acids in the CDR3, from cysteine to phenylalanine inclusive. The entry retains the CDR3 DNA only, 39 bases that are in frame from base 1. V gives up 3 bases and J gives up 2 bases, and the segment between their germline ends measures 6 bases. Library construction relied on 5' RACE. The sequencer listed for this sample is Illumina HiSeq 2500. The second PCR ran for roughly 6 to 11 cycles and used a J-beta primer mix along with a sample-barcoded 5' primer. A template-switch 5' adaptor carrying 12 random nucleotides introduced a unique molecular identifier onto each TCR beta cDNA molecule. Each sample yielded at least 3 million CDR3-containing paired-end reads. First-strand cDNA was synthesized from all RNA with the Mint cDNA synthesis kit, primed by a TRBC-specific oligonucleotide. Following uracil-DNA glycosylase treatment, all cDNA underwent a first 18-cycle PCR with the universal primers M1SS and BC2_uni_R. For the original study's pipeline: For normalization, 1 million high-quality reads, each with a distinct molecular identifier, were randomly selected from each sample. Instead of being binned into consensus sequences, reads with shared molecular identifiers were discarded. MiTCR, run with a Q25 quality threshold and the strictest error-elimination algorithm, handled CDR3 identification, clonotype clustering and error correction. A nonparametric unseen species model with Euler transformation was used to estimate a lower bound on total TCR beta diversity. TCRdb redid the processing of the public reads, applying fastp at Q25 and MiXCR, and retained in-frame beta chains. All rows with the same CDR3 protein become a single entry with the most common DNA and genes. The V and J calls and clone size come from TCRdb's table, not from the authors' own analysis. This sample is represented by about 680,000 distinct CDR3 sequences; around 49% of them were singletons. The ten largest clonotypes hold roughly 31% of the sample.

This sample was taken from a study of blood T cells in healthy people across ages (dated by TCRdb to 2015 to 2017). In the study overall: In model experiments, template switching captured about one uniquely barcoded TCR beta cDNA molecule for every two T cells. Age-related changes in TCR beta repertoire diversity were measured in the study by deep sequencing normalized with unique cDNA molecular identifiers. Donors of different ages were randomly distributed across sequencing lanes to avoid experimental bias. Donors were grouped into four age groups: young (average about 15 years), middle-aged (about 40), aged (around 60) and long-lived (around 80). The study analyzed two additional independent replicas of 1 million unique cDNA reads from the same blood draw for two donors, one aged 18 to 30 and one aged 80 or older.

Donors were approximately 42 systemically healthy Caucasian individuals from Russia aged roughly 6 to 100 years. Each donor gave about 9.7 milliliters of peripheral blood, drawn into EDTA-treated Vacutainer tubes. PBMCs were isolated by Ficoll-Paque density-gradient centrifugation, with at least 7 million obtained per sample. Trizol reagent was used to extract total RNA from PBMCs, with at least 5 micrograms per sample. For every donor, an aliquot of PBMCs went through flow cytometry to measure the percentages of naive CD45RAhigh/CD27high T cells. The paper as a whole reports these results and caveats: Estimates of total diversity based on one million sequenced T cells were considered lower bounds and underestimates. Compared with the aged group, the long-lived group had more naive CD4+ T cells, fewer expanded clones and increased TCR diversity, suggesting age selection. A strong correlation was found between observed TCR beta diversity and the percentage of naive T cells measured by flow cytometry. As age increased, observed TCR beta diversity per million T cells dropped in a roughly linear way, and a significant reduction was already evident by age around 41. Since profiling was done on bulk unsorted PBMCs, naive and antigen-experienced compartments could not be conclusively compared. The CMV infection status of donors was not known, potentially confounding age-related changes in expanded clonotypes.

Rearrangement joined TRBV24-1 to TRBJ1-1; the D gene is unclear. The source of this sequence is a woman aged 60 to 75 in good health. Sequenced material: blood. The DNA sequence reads TGTGCCACCAGTGATCAAATTAACACTGAAGCTTTCTTT. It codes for CATSDQINTEAFF.